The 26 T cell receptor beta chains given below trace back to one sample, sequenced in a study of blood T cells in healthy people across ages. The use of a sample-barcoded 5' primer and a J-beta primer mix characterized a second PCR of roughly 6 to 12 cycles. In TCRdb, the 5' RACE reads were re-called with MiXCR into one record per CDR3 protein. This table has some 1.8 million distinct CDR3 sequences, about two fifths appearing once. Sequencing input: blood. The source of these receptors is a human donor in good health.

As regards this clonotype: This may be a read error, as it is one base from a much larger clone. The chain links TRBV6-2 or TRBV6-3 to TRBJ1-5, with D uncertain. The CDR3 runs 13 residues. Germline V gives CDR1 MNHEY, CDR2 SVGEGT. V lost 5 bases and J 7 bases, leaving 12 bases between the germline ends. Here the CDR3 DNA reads TGTGCCAGCAGTCGACGCTCCGGCCAGCCCCAGCATTTT. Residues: CASSRRSGQPQHF.

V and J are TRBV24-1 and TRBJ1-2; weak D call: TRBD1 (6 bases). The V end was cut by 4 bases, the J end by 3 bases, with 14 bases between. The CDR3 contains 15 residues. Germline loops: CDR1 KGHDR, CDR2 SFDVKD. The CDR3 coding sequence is TGTGCCACCAGTGACCGTACAGGGTCCGACTATGGCTACACCTTC. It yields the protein CATSDRTGSDYGYTF.

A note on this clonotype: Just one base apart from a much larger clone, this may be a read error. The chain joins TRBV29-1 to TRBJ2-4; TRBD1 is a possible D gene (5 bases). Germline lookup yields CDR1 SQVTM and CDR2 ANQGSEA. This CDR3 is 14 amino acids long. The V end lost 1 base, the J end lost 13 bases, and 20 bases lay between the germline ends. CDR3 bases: TGCAGCGTTGAAGGTTATGGGGCGTTCAATGAGCAGTACTTC. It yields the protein CSVEGYGAFNEQYF.

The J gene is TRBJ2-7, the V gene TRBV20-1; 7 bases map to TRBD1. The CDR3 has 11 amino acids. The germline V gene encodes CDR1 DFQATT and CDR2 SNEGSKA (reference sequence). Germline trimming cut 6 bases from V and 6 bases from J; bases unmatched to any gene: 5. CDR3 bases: TGCAGTGCGAAGGACAGGCGCGAGCAGTACTTC. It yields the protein CSAKDRREQYF.

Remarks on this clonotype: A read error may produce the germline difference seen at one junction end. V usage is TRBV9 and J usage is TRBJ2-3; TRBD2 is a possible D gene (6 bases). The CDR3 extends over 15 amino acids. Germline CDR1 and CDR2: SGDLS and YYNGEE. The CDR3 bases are TGTGCCAGCAGCTACTACCGGGACTCCCTGGATACGCAGGATTTT. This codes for CASSYYRDSLDTQDF.

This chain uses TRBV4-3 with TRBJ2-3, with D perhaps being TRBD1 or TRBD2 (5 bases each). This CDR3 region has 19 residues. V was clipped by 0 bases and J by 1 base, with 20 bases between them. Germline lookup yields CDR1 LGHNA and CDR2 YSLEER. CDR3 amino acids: CASSQDWASRGPGTDTQYF. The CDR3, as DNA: TGCGCCAGCAGCCAAGATTGGGCCTCCCGGGGCCCAGGCACAGATACGCAGTATTTT.

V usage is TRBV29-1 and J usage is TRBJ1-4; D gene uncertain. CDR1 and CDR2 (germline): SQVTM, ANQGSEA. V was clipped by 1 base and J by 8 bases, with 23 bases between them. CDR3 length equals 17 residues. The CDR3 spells CSVEVGLRRGLREKLFF. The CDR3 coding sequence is TGCAGCGTTGAAGTCGGGCTTCGGCGGGGATTAAGAGAAAAACTGTTTTTT.

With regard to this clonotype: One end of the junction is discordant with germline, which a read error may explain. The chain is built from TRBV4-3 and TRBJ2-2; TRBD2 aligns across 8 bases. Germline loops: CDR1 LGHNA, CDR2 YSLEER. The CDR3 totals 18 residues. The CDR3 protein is CASSRHLGGGLGTGERFF. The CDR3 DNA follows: TGCGCCAGCAGCCGACATCTCGGGGGGGGCCTAGGCACCGGGGAGCGGTTTTTT.

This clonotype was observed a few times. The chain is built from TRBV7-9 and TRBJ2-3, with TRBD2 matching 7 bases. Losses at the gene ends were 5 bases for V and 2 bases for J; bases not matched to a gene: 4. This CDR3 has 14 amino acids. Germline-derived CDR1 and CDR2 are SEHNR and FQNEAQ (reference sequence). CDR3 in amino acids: CASSRGGTTDTQYF. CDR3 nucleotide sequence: TGTGCCAGCAGCCGCGGGGGAACCACAGATACGCAGTATTTT.

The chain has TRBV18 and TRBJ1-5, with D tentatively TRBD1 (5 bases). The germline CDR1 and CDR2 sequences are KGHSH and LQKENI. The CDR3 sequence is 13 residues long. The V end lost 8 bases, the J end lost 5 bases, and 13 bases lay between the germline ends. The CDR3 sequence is CASSPGDHQPQHF. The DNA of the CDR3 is TGTGCCAGCAGCCCGGGGGACCATCAGCCCCAGCATTTT.

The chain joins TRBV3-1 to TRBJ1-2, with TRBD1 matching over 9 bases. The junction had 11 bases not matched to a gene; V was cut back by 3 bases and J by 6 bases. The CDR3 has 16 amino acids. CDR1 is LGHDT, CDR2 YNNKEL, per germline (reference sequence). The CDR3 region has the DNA TGTGCCAGCAGCCAGCACTCCGGGACAGGGCTTCATGGCTACACCTTC. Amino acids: CASSQHSGTGLHGYTF.

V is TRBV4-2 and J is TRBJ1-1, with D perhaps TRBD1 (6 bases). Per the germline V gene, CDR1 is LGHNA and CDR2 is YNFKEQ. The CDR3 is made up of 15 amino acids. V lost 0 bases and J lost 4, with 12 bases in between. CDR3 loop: CASSQDVGGGTEAFF. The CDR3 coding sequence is TGTGCCAGCAGCCAAGATGTCGGGGGCGGCACTGAAGCTTTCTTT.

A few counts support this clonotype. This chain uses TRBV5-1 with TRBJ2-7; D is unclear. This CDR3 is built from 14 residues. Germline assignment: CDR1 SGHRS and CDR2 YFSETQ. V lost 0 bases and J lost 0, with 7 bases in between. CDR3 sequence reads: CASSLEALSYEQYF. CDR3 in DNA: TGCGCCAGCAGCTTGGAGGCACTCTCCTACGAGCAGTACTTC. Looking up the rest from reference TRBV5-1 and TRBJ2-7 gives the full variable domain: KAGVTQTPRYLIKTRGQQVTLSCSPISGHRSVSWYQQTPGQGLQFLFEYFSETQRNKGNFPGRFSGRQFSNSRSEMNVSTLELGDSALYLCASSLEALSYEQYFGPGTRLTVT.

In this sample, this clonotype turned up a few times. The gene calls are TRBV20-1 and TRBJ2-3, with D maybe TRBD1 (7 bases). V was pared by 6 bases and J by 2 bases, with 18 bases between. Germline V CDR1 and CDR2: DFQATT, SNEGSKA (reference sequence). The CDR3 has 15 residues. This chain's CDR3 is CSANLQGGITDTQYF. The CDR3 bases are TGCAGTGCAAACCTCCAGGGGGGCATCACAGATACGCAGTATTTT.

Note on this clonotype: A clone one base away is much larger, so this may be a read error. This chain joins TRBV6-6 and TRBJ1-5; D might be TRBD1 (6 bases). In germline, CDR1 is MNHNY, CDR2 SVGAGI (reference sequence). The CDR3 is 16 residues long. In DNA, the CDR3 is TGTGCCGGCAGTTACTCGGCAGGGGATGGTAATCAGCCCCAGCATTTT. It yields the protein CAGSYSAGDGNQPQHF.

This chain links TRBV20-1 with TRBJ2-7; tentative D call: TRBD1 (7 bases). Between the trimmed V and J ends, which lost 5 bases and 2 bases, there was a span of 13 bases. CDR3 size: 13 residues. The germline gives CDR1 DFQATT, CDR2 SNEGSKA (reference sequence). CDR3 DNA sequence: TGCAGTGCTGGAGGGACAGCTACCTACGAGCAGTACTTC. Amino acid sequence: CSAGGTATYEQYF.

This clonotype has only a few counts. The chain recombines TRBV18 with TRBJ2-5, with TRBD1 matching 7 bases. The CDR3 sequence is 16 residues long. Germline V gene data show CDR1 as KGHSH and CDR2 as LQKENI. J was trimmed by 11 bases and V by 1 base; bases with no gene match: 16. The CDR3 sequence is CASSPRGTDPLGEQYF. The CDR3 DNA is TGTGCCAGCTCACCACGAGGGACAGATCCATTAGGGGAGCAGTACTTC.

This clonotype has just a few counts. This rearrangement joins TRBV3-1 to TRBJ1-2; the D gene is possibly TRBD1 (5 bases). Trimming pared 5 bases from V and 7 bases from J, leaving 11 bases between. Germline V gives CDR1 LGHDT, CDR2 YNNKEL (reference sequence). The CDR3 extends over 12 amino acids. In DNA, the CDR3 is TGTGCCAGCAGCGACCCAGGGAGTGGCTACACCTTC. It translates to CASSDPGSGYTF.

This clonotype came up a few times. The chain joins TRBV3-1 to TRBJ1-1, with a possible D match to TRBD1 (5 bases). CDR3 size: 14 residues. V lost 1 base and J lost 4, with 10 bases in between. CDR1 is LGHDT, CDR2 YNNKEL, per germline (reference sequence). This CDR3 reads CASSQAGGSTEAFF. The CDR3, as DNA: TGTGCCAGCAGCCAAGCCGGGGGGAGCACTGAAGCTTTCTTT.

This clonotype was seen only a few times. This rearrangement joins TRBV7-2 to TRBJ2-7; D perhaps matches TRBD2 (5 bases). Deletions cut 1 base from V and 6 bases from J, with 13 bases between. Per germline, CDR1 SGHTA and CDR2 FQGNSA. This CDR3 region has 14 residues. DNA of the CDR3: TGTGCCAGCAGCTTAGGGCTAGCTAGGCGCGAGCAGTACTTC. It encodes CASSLGLARREQYF.

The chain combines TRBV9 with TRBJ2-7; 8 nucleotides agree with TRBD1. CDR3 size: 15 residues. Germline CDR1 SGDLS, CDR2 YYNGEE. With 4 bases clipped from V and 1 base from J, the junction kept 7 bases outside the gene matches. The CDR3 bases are TGTGCCAGCAGCCCGTGGACAGGGAAATCCTACGAGCAGTACTTC. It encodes CASSPWTGKSYEQYF.

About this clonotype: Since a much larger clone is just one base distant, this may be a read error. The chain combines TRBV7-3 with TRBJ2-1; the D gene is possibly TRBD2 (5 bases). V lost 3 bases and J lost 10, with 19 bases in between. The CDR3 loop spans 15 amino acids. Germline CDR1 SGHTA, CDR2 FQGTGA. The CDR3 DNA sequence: TGTGCCAGCAGCTTGACTCCTTCTAGCTCCTACGAGCAGTTCTTC. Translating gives CASSLTPSSSYEQFF.

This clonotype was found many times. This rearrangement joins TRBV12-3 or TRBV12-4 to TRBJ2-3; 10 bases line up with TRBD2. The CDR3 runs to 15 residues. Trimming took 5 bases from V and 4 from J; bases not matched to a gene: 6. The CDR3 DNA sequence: TGTGCCAGCAGTCCCTTAGCGGGGGGTTCAGATACGCAGTATTTT. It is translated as CASSPLAGGSDTQYF.

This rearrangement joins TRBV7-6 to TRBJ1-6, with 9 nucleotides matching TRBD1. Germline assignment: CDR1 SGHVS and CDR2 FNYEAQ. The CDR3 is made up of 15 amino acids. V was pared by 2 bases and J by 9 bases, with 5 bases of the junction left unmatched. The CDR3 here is CASSLPGQGLSPLHF. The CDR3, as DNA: TGTGCCAGCAGCTTACCGGGACAGGGACTTTCACCCCTCCACTTT.

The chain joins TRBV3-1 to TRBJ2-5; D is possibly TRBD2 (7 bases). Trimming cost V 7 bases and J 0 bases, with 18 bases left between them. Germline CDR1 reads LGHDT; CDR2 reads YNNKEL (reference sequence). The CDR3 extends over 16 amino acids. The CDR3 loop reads CASTPRAGAHQETQYF. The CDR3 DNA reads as TGTGCCAGCACCCCCCGCGCGGGGGCACACCAAGAGACCCAGTACTTC.

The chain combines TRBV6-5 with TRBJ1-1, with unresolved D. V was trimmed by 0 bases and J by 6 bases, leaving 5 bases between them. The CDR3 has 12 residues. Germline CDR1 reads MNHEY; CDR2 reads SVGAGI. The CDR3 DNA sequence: TGTGCCAGCAGTTACTCCGGGTCTGAAGCTTTCTTT. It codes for CASSYSGSEAFF.